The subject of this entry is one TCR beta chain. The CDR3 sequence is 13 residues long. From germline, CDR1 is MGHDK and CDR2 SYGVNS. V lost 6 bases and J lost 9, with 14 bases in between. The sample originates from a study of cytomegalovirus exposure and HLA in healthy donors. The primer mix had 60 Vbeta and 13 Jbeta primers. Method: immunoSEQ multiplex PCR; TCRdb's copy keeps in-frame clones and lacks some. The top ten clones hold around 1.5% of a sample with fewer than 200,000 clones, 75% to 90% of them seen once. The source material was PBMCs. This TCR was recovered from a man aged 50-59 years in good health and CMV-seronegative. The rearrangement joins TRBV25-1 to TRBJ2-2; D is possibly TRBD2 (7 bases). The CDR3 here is CASRQGGARELFF. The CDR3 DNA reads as TGTGCCAGCAGACAGGGAGGGGCCCGGGAGCTGTTTTTT.